This T cell receptor beta chain derives from a study of human T cells and chemical hapten exposure. Study-wide background: Mainly, slight library volume differences in the pool made TCR yields vary. Study-level findings and limits: Compared to controls, expanded TCRs made significantly more large clusters of similar CDR3s. High-frequency TCRs, those above 1 in 1000, stayed the same after DPC sensitization. Alopecia in the donors means their immune response may deviate from healthy people's.

Time point specified: pre-sensitization, week 0. Treatment reported: therapeutic diphenylcyclopropenone sensitization with weekly scalp DPC. The CDR3 is 14 residues long. V shed 0 bases and J shed 0 bases, with 7 bases lying between them. Germline loops: CDR1 SGHNT, CDR2 YYREEE (reference sequence). This clonotype was observed a handful of times. Its antigen is not identified. TCRdb itself ran the RACE reads through MiXCR, one entry per CDR3 protein. This sample carries roughly 260,000 distinct CDR3 sequences, 7.5% to 10% of them seen once, and the ten largest clones take about 2.1%. The sample in question was whole blood, obtained in connection with sensitization to the hapten diphenylcyclopropenone (DPC). The chain links TRBV5-4 to TRBJ2-7; no clear D. The TCR sequence derives from a woman in her thirties or forties with alopecia areata. Some clones in this sample may be carry-over from other donors' samples. The DNA of the CDR3 is TGTGCCAGCAGCTTGGAGCGTAACTCCTACGAGCAGTACTTC. Translation: CASSLERNSYEQYF.